This paragraph covers one TCR beta chain sequence. Its matching antigen is unknown. Sequenced by immunoSEQ multiplex PCR; TCRdb stores in-frame clones only, minus some. The sample shows around 35,000 clones, under 90% of them seen only once. The sample belongs to a study of monozygotic twins with cystic fibrosis. Overall study: Libraries were built from three micrograms of fragmented DNA using about 16 PCR cycles.

Findings of the study overall: No link emerged between shared CDR3 counts and age, concordance or severity. Clonality was generally low (median approximately 0.0094), higher in the most severe patients.

This CDR3 spans 11 amino acids. Germline V gives CDR1 SEHNR, CDR2 FQNEAQ (reference sequence). V lost 6 bases to trimming and J lost 9 bases, with 9 bases between them. The sequencing sample was made of blood. The V call is TRBV7-9, the J call TRBJ2-1, with D tentatively TRBD1 (5 bases). The TCR originated in a girl under 10 years old with cystic fibrosis. This CDR3 reads CASSWGLEQFF. In nucleotides, the CDR3 is TGTGCCAGCAGTTGGGGCCTTGAGCAGTTCTTC.